A single sample is the source of the 19 T cell receptor beta chains below, sequenced in a study of cytomegalovirus exposure and HLA in healthy donors (dated by TCRdb to the late 2010s). The library was obtained by the immunoSEQ multiplex PCR assay. For the multiplex PCR, a mixture combining 60 forward primers for TCR Vbeta segments and 13 reverse primers for TCR Jbeta segments was used. In its TCRdb copy, this immuneACCESS table keeps in-frame sequences only and misses some clones. Where compared with another copy, unresolved V genes explain less than half of these, and the others have no known cause. This sample has about 190,000 clones in its table, and about 81% of those were observed once. The ten largest clonotypes hold more than 1.5% of the sample. Material for sequencing was PBMCs. The source is a man aged 18 to 30 in good health and CMV-seronegative.

This chain connects TRBV7-6 to TRBJ2-6; D is ambiguous. The CDR3 spans 16 residues. Trimming pared 1 base from V and 0 bases from J, leaving 7 bases between. Germline V lookup: CDR1 SGHVS, CDR2 FNYEAQ. The DNA for the CDR3 is TGTGCCAGCAGCTTAGGGCAGTTCTCTGGGGCCAACGTCCTGACTTTC. Its protein product is CASSLGQFSGANVLTF.

V usage is TRBV9 and J usage is TRBJ2-1; TRBD1 matches at 8 bases. The J segment lost 2 bases and the V segment lost 5 bases, leaving 0 bases of the junction unmatched. This CDR3 region has 13 residues. CDR1 is SGDLS, CDR2 YYNGEE, per germline. The CDR3 loop is CASRQGAYNEQFF. Here the CDR3 DNA reads TGTGCCAGCAGACAGGGGGCCTACAATGAGCAGTTCTTC.

The J gene is TRBJ1-6, the V gene TRBV28; no clear D. Germline CDR1 and CDR2: MDHEN and SYDVKM. V dropped 5 bases and J dropped 10 bases, with 15 bases sitting between them. This CDR3 is 14 amino acids long. The CDR3: CASSPPAGGSPLHF. The CDR3 region has the DNA TGTGCCAGCAGTCCCCCGGCGGGAGGGTCACCCCTCCACTTT.

This clone was seen a few times. The genes are TRBV9 and TRBJ1-2; the D gene is possibly TRBD1 (6 bases). The CDR3 extends over 14 amino acids. Deletions cut 0 bases from V and 3 bases from J, with 9 bases between. The germline V gene has CDR1 SGDLS and CDR2 YYNGEE. CDR3 DNA: TGTGCCAGCAGCGTAGCTGGGGGCGACTATGGCTACACCTTC. Protein product: CASSVAGGDYGYTF.

V and J are TRBV25-1 and TRBJ2-1, with 8 bases fitting TRBD2. The CDR3 length is 16 residues. Per germline, CDR1 MGHDK and CDR2 SYGVNS. V lost 5 bases to trimming and J lost 0 bases; unmatched junction nucleotides: 6. This CDR3 reads CASSSTSGSSYNEQFF. Here the CDR3 DNA reads TGTGCCAGCAGTAGTACTAGCGGTAGCTCCTACAATGAGCAGTTCTTC.

The gene calls are TRBV19 and TRBJ1-3, with D maybe TRBD1 (6 bases). This CDR3 region has 15 residues. Trimming removed 5 bases at V and 0 bases at J, with 11 bases between. Germline loops: CDR1 LNHDA, CDR2 SQIVND (reference sequence). The DNA for the CDR3 is TGTGCCAGTAGTCAAGGACAGACCTCTGGAAACACCATATATTTT. Amino acids: CASSQGQTSGNTIYF.

The genes are TRBV29-1 and TRBJ1-1; perhaps TRBD1 as D (5 bases). Germline V lookup: CDR1 SQVTM, CDR2 ANQGSEA. This CDR3 comprises 14 residues. The V gene lost 5 bases and the J gene lost 7 bases, with 20 bases spanning the gap. The CDR3 nucleotides are TGCAGCGTTCGGACCGACGCCTGGGGGGGTGAAGCTTTCTTT. Translation gives CSVRTDAWGGEAFF.

The chain has TRBV7-2 and TRBJ1-5; 8 bases are a match to TRBD1. Germline V gene lookup returns CDR1 SGHTA and CDR2 FQGNSA. Trimming cost V 5 bases and J 7 bases; bases outside gene matches: 4. The CDR3 covers 13 residues. The CDR3 is CASSTDRGQPQHF. CDR3 nucleotides: TGTGCCAGCAGCACCGACAGGGGCCAGCCCCAGCATTTT.

The genes are TRBV2 and TRBJ2-5; weak D call: TRBD2 (7 bases). The V end lost 6 bases, the J end lost 4 bases, and 15 bases lay between the germline ends. The germline V gene has CDR1 SNHLY and CDR2 FYNNEI. The CDR3 is 14 amino acids. This CDR3 is CASRRGLEGETQYF. The DNA for the CDR3 is TGTGCCAGCAGGCGGGGGCTAGAAGGAGAGACCCAGTACTTC.

The V call is TRBV7-8, the J call TRBJ2-7, with 10 bases matching TRBD1. Trimming took 4 bases from V and 7 from J; bases not matched to a gene: 13. Germline-derived CDR1 and CDR2 are SGHVS and FQNEAQ. The CDR3 covers 16 residues. The CDR3 DNA reads TGTGCCAGCAGCTCCCCTAGGGGACAGGGGTTTCGGGAGCAGTACTTC. Protein sequence: CASSSPRGQGFREQYF.

The chain employs TRBV19 and TRBJ1-2; TRBD1 agrees at 11 bases. The CDR3 length is 15 residues. V trimming: 5 bases; J trimming: 4 bases; junction bases outside the gene matches: 6. Per the germline V gene, CDR1 is LNHDA and CDR2 is SQIVND (reference sequence). The CDR3 coding sequence is TGTGCCAGTAGTCCACAGGGACAGGGGGGCTATGGCTACACCTTC. This gives the protein CASSPQGQGGYGYTF.

This clone was found a few times. V gene TRBV9 combines with J gene TRBJ1-6; D is perhaps TRBD1 (5 bases). The germline CDR1 and CDR2 sequences are SGDLS and YYNGEE. The CDR3 sequence is 15 residues long. V was trimmed by 5 bases and J by 8 bases, leaving 17 bases between them. The chain's CDR3 is CASSLDPSGDSPLHF. CDR3 nucleotide sequence: TGTGCCAGCAGTCTAGACCCGTCGGGGGATTCACCCCTCCACTTT.

The gene calls are TRBV7-2 and TRBJ1-2; no reliable D call. Germline CDR1 is SGHTA and CDR2 is FQGNSA. V gave up 2 bases and J gave up 8 bases, with 9 bases separating them. This CDR3 spans 12 amino acids. The CDR3 coding sequence is TGTGCCAGCAGCTTAAAGGAGGGAGGCTACACCTTC. As protein: CASSLKEGGYTF.

The J gene is TRBJ2-2, the V gene TRBV27, with a weak D call TRBD2 (7 bases). Germline loops: CDR1 MNHEY, CDR2 SMNVEV (reference sequence). This CDR3 is 17 amino acids long. Trimming shortened V by 6 bases and J by 8 bases, and 25 bases separated the two germline ends. CDR3 DNA sequence: TGTGCCAGCAGGGAATGGGGGGGCAGTACCCCAGGGGGGGAGCTGTTTTTT. It specifies CASREWGGSTPGGELFF.

This clone was counted a few times. V is TRBV4-3 and J is TRBJ2-1, with 9 bases lining up with TRBD2. There are 15 residues in the CDR3. Per germline, CDR1 LGHNA and CDR2 YSLEER. Germline trimming cut 0 bases from V and 6 bases from J; bases unmatched to any gene: 3. In nucleotides, the CDR3 is TGCGCCAGCAGCCAAGACGCTAGCGGGGCCAATGAGCAGTTCTTC. It is translated as CASSQDASGANEQFF.

The V gene is TRBV7-2, the J gene TRBJ2-5; D may be TRBD2 (5 bases). Germline V lookup: CDR1 SGHTA, CDR2 FQGNSA. V lost 1 base and J 5 bases, leaving 8 bases between the germline ends. The CDR3 has 13 amino acids. CDR3 in amino acids: CASSLVQRETQYF. CDR3 sequence (DNA): TGTGCCAGCAGCTTAGTACAGCGGGAGACCCAGTACTTC.

The chain uses TRBV28 and TRBJ2-7, with D hard to call. Germline CDR1 is MDHEN and CDR2 is SYDVKM. This CDR3 contains 12 residues. Trimming took 5 bases from V and 7 from J, leaving 12 bases between them. The CDR3 nucleotides read TGTGCCAGCAGTCTTCTGATTCGGGAGCAGTACTTC. It codes for CASSLLIREQYF.

The V call is TRBV28, the J call TRBJ2-1; 15 bases line up with TRBD2. CDR1 is MDHEN and CDR2 is SYDVKM in the germline V gene. V lost 0 bases to trimming and J lost 0 bases; unmatched junction nucleotides: 12. The CDR3 loop spans 22 amino acids. The CDR3 DNA follows: TGTGCCAGCAGTTTATGGTACAGGGGACTAGCGGGAGGCCTTCGCTCCTACAATGAGCAGTTCTTC. Translation: CASSLWYRGLAGGLRSYNEQFF.

The table lists this clone with a few counts. The rearrangement links TRBV15 to TRBJ1-5; tentatively, D is TRBD1 (6 bases). This CDR3 contains 14 residues. The ends were cut back, 1 base at V and 4 bases at J, with 8 bases in the middle. Per the germline V gene, CDR1 is LNHNV and CDR2 is YYDKDF (reference sequence). CDR3 coding DNA: TGTGCCACCAGCAGAGGGACAGAAAATCAGCCCCAGCATTTT. Residues: CATSRGTENQPQHF.